This TCR beta chain stems from a study of OX40 agonist ivuxolimab in advanced cancers. Looking at the study overall: Dose-escalation patients suffered from hepatocellular carcinoma, melanoma, renal cell or head and neck cancer. Whole-study findings and limits: Partial responders at 0.1-3.0 mg/kg showed near-lowest clonal expansion. In the 0.1 to 3.0 mg/kg range, CD4+ and CD8+ blood T cells had expanded clonally by week 6.

Concerning this clone: What it binds is unknown. In the same sample, other DNA sequences code for this CDR3.

Data came from immunoSEQ multiplex PCR; TCRdb stores just in-frame clones and leaves some out. Of around 76,000 clones detected, about 85% appear once; the ten largest clones hold over 4.5%. The CDR3 extends over 11 amino acids. Germline V gene lookup returns CDR1 SEHNR and CDR2 FQNEAQ (reference sequence). V dropped 3 bases and J dropped 4 bases, with 3 bases sitting between them. The chain is built from TRBV7-9 and TRBJ1-1, with unresolved D. Sequencing used CD4+ or CD8+ T cells sorted from blood, obtained in a trial of the OX40 agonist ivuxolimab. The receptor comes from an adult with an advanced solid tumor such as melanoma, head and neck, liver or kidney cancer. The CDR3 nucleotides are TGTGCCAGCAGCTTGGGCACTGAAGCTTTCTTT. Translated, it gives CASSLGTEAFF. The whole variable domain, filled in from reference TRBV7-9 and TRBJ1-1, reads DTGVSQNPRHKITKRGQNVTFRCDPISEHNRLYWYRQTLGQGPEFLTYFQNEAQLEKSRLLSDRFSAERPKGSFSTLEIQRTEQGDSAMYLCASSLGTEAFFGQGTRLTVV.